This TCR beta chain appears in the sequencing data of a study of CD8 T cells in ankylosing spondylitis (dated by TCRdb to about 2017). In the study overall: T cell receptor beta repertoires were profiled in healthy donors and ankylosing spondylitis patients so that disease-linked TCR variants could be found. Peripheral blood was sampled, and synovial fluid was also collected from ankylosing spondylitis patients. The full study cohort comprised 20 to 30 ankylosing spondylitis patients and some 110 healthy donors.

TCRdb lists the instrument as Illumina HiSeq 2500. Quantitative 5'-RACE with molecular barcodes was the method used to prepare the TCR beta libraries. The authors processed their data as follows. To identify disease-linked TCR variants, a new computational method was used, one built on a probabilistic model of VDJ rearrangement. Clones were called with MiXCR by TCRdb after fastp trimmed the public reads at Q25, and only in-frame beta chains were retained. A single entry per CDR3 protein holds the most common genes and DNA from its merged rows. The V and J calls follow TCRdb's processing rather than the paper's. This sample gives about 130,000 distinct CDR3 sequences in total; 7% to 10% of them show up just once. The ten largest make up about 3.6% of the sample. About this clonotype: Its antigen is currently not known. Within one base of it there is no much larger clone, and no base qualities were kept.

Points the paper makes about the study in general: Some TCR beta motif variants had previously been reported in synovial fluid and blood of reactive arthritis patients, which suggested common disease-initiation mechanisms. Blood from ankylosing spondylitis patients appeared to be characterized by a TCR beta motif made up of seven or eight highly homologous amino acid variants. The disease-linked clones were reported as significantly enriched in matched synovial fluid samples from ankylosing spondylitis patients. The disease-linked clones had a CD8+ phenotype and were found at relatively low frequencies in peripheral blood.

Via the germline V gene (reference sequence), CDR1 is DFQATT and CDR2 SNEGSKA. Here V drops 6 bases and J drops 4 bases, and the junction holds 8 bases not matched to any gene. The CDR3, cysteine through phenylalanine, is 15 amino acids long. The only DNA kept is the CDR3, 45 bases in frame from the first base. The chain joins TRBV20-1 to TRBJ2-2; 10 bases in the junction line up with TRBD1. This clonotype was obtained from a male donor with ankylosing spondylitis or in good health (not recorded which). Sequencing was performed on blood, either unsorted or a sorted T cell fraction (not recorded which). The CDR3 reads as follows: CSARTGGSGTGELFF. The sequence in DNA is TGCAGTGCCAGGACAGGGGGAAGCGGCACCGGGGAGCTGTTTTTT.